The 2 T cell receptor beta chains given below trace back to one sample, sequenced in a study of radiation and T cells in renal cell carcinoma (dated by TCRdb to the early 2020s). The label giving this sample's time point can be read as: blood 4 weeks post-SBRT, at nephrectomy. The sample's treatment or condition, from its label and the paper: 15 Gy SBRT to primary tumor, nephrectomy 4 weeks later. Libraries were built with the immunoSEQ multiplex PCR assay. TCRdb re-hosts the immuneACCESS table, in-frame sequences only. Its copies lack some clones; in the studies checked, an unresolved V gene accounts for under half of them, and the cause for the rest is not known. This sample is represented by roughly 170,000 clones; less than 90% of them were singletons. In total, the top ten clones hold approximately 11% of the sample. The sample was blood, taken from a patient whose treatment included radiotherapy and nephrectomy. Receptors originate from a woman in her 50s with renal cell carcinoma.

V usage is TRBV7-3 and J usage is TRBJ1-1, with D tentatively TRBD1 (6 bases). V was cut by 2 bases and J by 5 bases, with 15 bases left in between. CDR3 length: 15 residues. Germline V CDR1 and CDR2: SGHTA, FQGTGA. CDR3 sequence: CASSLHRVSGTEAFF. For the CDR3, the DNA is TGTGCCAGCAGCTTACACAGGGTGTCGGGAACTGAAGCTTTCTTT.

The chain is built from TRBV27 and TRBJ2-7, with D hard to call. The V gene lost 3 bases and the J gene lost 2 bases, with 11 bases spanning the gap. This CDR3 has 14 residues. The germline CDR1 and CDR2 sequences are MNHEY and SMNVEV (reference sequence). CDR3 coding DNA: TGTGCCAGCAGTTTGGGCACTCGGACCTACGAGCAGTACTTC. Translating gives CASSLGTRTYEQYF.